The 2 T cell receptor beta chains reported below all come from one sample, sequenced in a study of CD8 T cells in Susac syndrome. RNA, at about 0.5 to 1 ug, was reverse transcribed with random hexamers. MiXCR, run by TCRdb on the immunoSEQ multiplex PCR reads, gives a single entry per CDR3 protein. The sample contains more than 95,000 distinct CDR3 sequences, about 92% of which appear only once. Specimen: CD4+ T cells from PBMCs. Receptors were obtained from a human donor with multiple sclerosis.

The rearrangement uses TRBV27 and TRBJ2-1; 9 bases match TRBD1. With 7 bases clipped from V and 5 bases from J, the junction kept 6 bases outside the gene matches. This CDR3 has 14 residues. Looked up from germline, CDR1 is MNHEY and CDR2 is SMNVEV (reference sequence). CDR3 amino acids: CASTGGDRDNEQFF. DNA of the CDR3: TGTGCCAGCACTGGGGGGGACAGGGACAATGAGCAGTTCTTC.

J is TRBJ1-6 and V is TRBV7-6; no clear D. The ends were cut back, 5 bases at V and 0 bases at J, with 11 bases in the middle. The CDR3 is 16 residues long. Germline V gene data show CDR1 as SGHVS and CDR2 as FNYEAQ. CDR3 sequence (DNA): TGTGCCAGCAGCCCGGGCCCGAGCTCCTATAATTCACCCCTCCACTTT. Translation: CASSPGPSSYNSPLHF.